This entry lists 26 T cell receptor beta chains sequenced from one sample in a study of PD-L1 blockade in urothelial cancer. As for time point: pretreatment peripheral blood. Method: immunoSEQ multiplex PCR; TCRdb's copy keeps in-frame clones and lacks some. This sample has 85,000 to 95,000 clones; 70% to 90% occur once, and the top ten carry 0.97%. Sequences were derived from PBMCs, sampled around atezolizumab (anti-PD-L1) treatment. The receptors originated from a woman older than 75 with urothelial cancer.

CDR3 loop: CASSGIGTGVNQPQHF. In DNA, the CDR3 is TGTGCCAGCAGTGGCATTGGGACAGGGGTCAATCAGCCCCAGCATTTT. The chain has TRBV28 and TRBJ1-5, with 10 bases identical to TRBD1. This CDR3 is built from 16 residues. Losses at the gene ends were 5 bases for V and 3 bases for J; bases not matched to a gene: 7. The germline gives CDR1 MDHEN, CDR2 SYDVKM.

The chain joins TRBV6-5 to TRBJ2-7; 7 positions match TRBD2. The CDR3 totals 14 residues. Germline V gene data show CDR1 as MNHEY and CDR2 as SVGAGI. After removal of 2 bases from V and 3 bases from J, the junction contained 4 bases not matched to a gene. The CDR3 reads CASSYDRGSYEQYF. The CDR3 nucleotides are TGTGCCAGCAGTTACGACCGCGGGAGCTACGAGCAGTACTTC.

The gene calls are TRBV18 and TRBJ1-2; a possible D gene is TRBD1 (5 bases). This CDR3 has 13 amino acids. Trimming cost V 4 bases and J 4 bases, with 10 bases left between them. The germline V gene encodes CDR1 KGHSH and CDR2 LQKENI. Here the CDR3 DNA reads TGTGCCAGCTCACGTGACAGATTCTATGGCTACACCTTC. It yields the protein CASSRDRFYGYTF.

The chain links TRBV2 to TRBJ2-1; no clear D gene. The germline CDR1 and CDR2 sequences are SNHLY and FYNNEI. V was pared by 4 bases and J by 3 bases, with 7 bases between. This CDR3 has 13 residues. CDR3 loop: CASSVVSYNEQFF. For the CDR3, the DNA is TGTGCCAGCAGTGTCGTTAGCTACAATGAGCAGTTCTTC.

The V call is TRBV19, the J call TRBJ1-5; TRBD1 agrees at 8 bases. The V gene's germline CDR1 is LNHDA and CDR2 SQIVND (reference sequence). The CDR3 covers 17 residues. The junction had 13 bases not matched to a gene; V was cut back by 3 bases and J by 6 bases. DNA for the CDR3: TGTGCCAGTAGTATCCACATACCCGGACAGGGAGGTCAGCCCCAGCATTTT. Amino acids: CASSIHIPGQGGQPQHF.

The rearrangement joins TRBV7-6 to TRBJ2-2; 7 positions agree with TRBD1. The CDR3 contains 15 residues. V gave up 1 base and J gave up 7 bases; unmatched junction bases: 6. Per the germline V gene, CDR1 is SGHVS and CDR2 is FNYEAQ. The CDR3 DNA reads as TGTGCCAGCAGCTTAGAAGGGGGCGGTAGCGGGGAGCTGTTTTTT. Residues: CASSLEGGGSGELFF.

This clone was counted once. The chain uses TRBV18 and TRBJ2-4, with a possible D match to TRBD1 (8 bases). The length of the CDR3 is 17 residues. CDR1 and CDR2 (germline): KGHSH, LQKENI. The ends were cut back, 0 bases at V and 4 bases at J, with 16 bases in the middle. The CDR3 DNA reads TGTGCCAGCTCACCACCGACAGGGGAGGGTTTGAAAAACATTCAGTACTTC. Translated, it gives CASSPPTGEGLKNIQYF.

The chain carries TRBV19 and TRBJ2-3; TRBD1 matches 8 bases. Germline values: CDR1 LNHDA, CDR2 SQIVND (reference sequence). This CDR3 comprises 15 residues. Trimming took 7 bases from V and 7 from J; bases not matched to a gene: 13. The CDR3 DNA reads TGTGCCAGTACCCCCGGACAGGGTTCGTCCAATACGCAGTATTTT. Protein sequence: CASTPGQGSSNTQYF.

The CDR3 nucleotides read TGTGCCAGCAGTCAAGGACTCGCTGCCTACGAGCAGTACTTC. It specifies CASSQGLAAYEQYF. The chain employs TRBV28 and TRBJ2-7; possible D gene TRBD2, 5 bases. In germline, CDR1 is MDHEN, CDR2 SYDVKM. The CDR3 is 14 amino acids. Trimming removed 5 bases from V and 2 bases from J, with 13 bases in between. The variable domain in full, completed from reference TRBV28 and TRBJ2-7, reads DVKVTQSSRYLVKRTGEKVFLECVQDMDHENMFWYRQDPGLGLRLIYFSYDVKMKEKGDIPEGYSVSREKKERFSLILESASTNQTSMYLCASSQGLAAYEQYFGPGTRLTVT.

The genes are TRBV5-6 and TRBJ1-2; 8 bases line up with TRBD1. CDR3 length: 15 residues. V lost 4 bases and J lost 4; bases outside the gene matches: 9. Germline CDR1 and CDR2: SGHDT and YYEEEE. CDR3 in DNA: TGTGCCAGCAGCGTGCGGGACAGGCCATCCTATGGCTACACCTTC. Its protein is CASSVRDRPSYGYTF. Complete variable domain (other parts from reference TRBV5-6 and TRBJ1-2): DAGVTQSPTHLIKTRGQQVTLRCSPKSGHDTVSWYQQALGQGPQFIFQYYEEEERQRGNFPDRFSGHQFPNYSSELNVNALLLGDSALYLCASSVRDRPSYGYTFGSGTRLTVV.

This clone was recorded only once. The V gene is TRBV5-1, the J gene TRBJ2-7; 9 bases map to TRBD2. This CDR3 has 14 residues. V trimming: 1 base; J trimming: 3 bases; junction bases outside the gene matches: 2. Germline loops: CDR1 SGHRS, CDR2 YFSETQ. The CDR3: CASSLISGSYEQYF. For the CDR3, the DNA is TGCGCCAGCAGCTTGATTAGCGGGAGCTACGAGCAGTACTTC.

The chain's CDR3 is CASSPTTSRRHNEQFF. CDR3 nucleotides: TGTGCCAGCAGTCCGACGACTAGCAGAAGGCACAATGAGCAGTTCTTC. The chain combines TRBV27 with TRBJ2-1; 7 bases line up with TRBD2. The CDR3 spans 16 residues. Looked up from germline, CDR1 is MNHEY and CDR2 is SMNVEV (reference sequence). J lost 5 bases, V lost 5 bases, and 12 bases had no gene match.

The chain couples TRBV7-9 to TRBJ2-7; 7 nucleotides line up with TRBD2. The germline V gene has CDR1 SEHNR and CDR2 FQNEAQ (reference sequence). With 8 bases clipped from V and 0 bases from J, the junction kept 13 bases outside the gene matches. This CDR3 spans 16 amino acids. CDR3 residues: CASGVSLGGSSYEQYF. Here the CDR3 DNA reads TGTGCCAGCGGCGTAAGTCTAGGCGGGAGCTCCTACGAGCAGTACTTC.

The chain carries TRBV2 and TRBJ1-1; 8 bases are a match to TRBD1. Germline V CDR1 and CDR2: SNHLY, FYNNEI. This CDR3 contains 14 residues. J was trimmed by 3 bases and V by 3 bases; bases with no gene match: 3. CDR3 nucleotides: TGTGCCAGCAGTGACCGCAGGGGGCACACTGAAGCTTTCTTT. Protein: CASSDRRGHTEAFF.

This chain links TRBV19 with TRBJ2-3; 10 nucleotides match TRBD2. V lost 2 bases, J lost 5 bases, and 1 base stayed unmatched. This CDR3 is built from 14 residues. Germline values: CDR1 LNHDA, CDR2 SQIVND (reference sequence). The CDR3 loop reads CASSIRLAGDTQYF. Here the CDR3 DNA reads TGTGCCAGTAGTATAAGACTAGCGGGAGATACGCAGTATTTT. The full variable domain, rest sourced from reference TRBV19 and TRBJ2-3, is DGGITQSPKYLFRKEGQNVTLSCEQNLNHDAMYWYRQDPGQGLRLIYYSQIVNDFQKGDIAEGYSVSREKKESFPLTVTSAQKNPTAFYLCASSIRLAGDTQYFGPGTRLTVL.

V gene TRBV29-1 combines with J gene TRBJ2-2; D is possibly TRBD2 (5 bases). Per germline, CDR1 SQVTM and CDR2 ANQGSEA. The V gene lost 2 bases and the J gene lost 5 bases, with 12 bases spanning the gap. The CDR3 is 14 residues long. The CDR3 coding sequence is TGCAGCGTTGAAATAACGGGAATAACCGGGGAGCTGTTTTTT. This translates into CSVEITGITGELFF.

The chain links TRBV28 to TRBJ2-2; 8 nucleotides align to TRBD1. The germline V gene has CDR1 MDHEN and CDR2 SYDVKM. This CDR3 comprises 14 residues. V lost 8 bases and J lost 2; bases outside the gene matches: 4. The CDR3 nucleotides read TGTGCCAGCGGGCCAGGGGGCAACACCGGGGAGCTGTTTTTT. This codes for CASGPGGNTGELFF.

This clone was observed once. The rearrangement uses TRBV5-1 and TRBJ2-5; a possible D gene is TRBD2 (6 bases). V lost 0 bases, J lost 0 bases, and 9 bases lay in between. The V gene's germline CDR1 is SGHRS and CDR2 YFSETQ. The CDR3 covers 15 residues. As DNA, the CDR3 is TGCGCCAGCAGCTTGGCCCGGGACTACCAAGAGACCCAGTACTTC. This gives the protein CASSLARDYQETQYF.

The V and J genes are TRBV28 and TRBJ2-7, with 11 bases that match TRBD1. Germline V lookup: CDR1 MDHEN, CDR2 SYDVKM. The CDR3 consists of 15 residues. With 6 bases clipped from V and 3 bases from J, the junction kept 7 bases outside the gene matches. CDR3 region: CASRAGTGGIYEQYF. The CDR3 nucleotides are TGTGCCAGCAGGGCCGGGACAGGGGGAATCTACGAGCAGTACTTC.

This clone was detected a few times. The chain has TRBV29-1 and TRBJ1-1; the match to TRBD1 covers 7 bases. Unmatched junction bases numbered 8, after V lost 6 bases and J lost 1 base. This CDR3 contains 14 residues. Germline values: CDR1 SQVTM, CDR2 ANQGSEA. The CDR3 here is CSVSERDRNTEAFF. The CDR3 DNA sequence: TGCAGCGTCTCAGAGAGGGACAGGAACACTGAAGCTTTCTTT. Variable domain in full (rest from reference TRBV29-1 and TRBJ1-1): SAVISQKPSRDICQRGTSLTIQCQVDSQVTMMFWYRQQPGQSLTLIATANQGSEATYESGFVIDKFPISRPNLTFSTLTVSNMSPEDSSIYLCSVSERDRNTEAFFGQGTRLTVV.

V usage is TRBV9 and J usage is TRBJ2-2; 7 bases align to TRBD2. The length of the CDR3 is 15 residues. CDR1 is SGDLS and CDR2 is YYNGEE in the germline V gene. Trimming cost V 6 bases and J 0 bases; bases outside gene matches: 5. The CDR3 loop reads CASTFSGSNTGELFF. The CDR3, as DNA: TGTGCCAGCACCTTTAGCGGGTCGAACACCGGGGAGCTGTTTTTT.

This clone has only one observation. V usage is TRBV27 and J usage is TRBJ1-2; no reliable D call. This CDR3 is 12 amino acids long. Trimming shortened V by 5 bases and J by 14 bases, and 18 bases separated the two germline ends. Germline CDR1 MNHEY, CDR2 SMNVEV (reference sequence). The CDR3 loop reads CASSPGLGRETF. The CDR3, as DNA: TGTGCCAGCAGTCCAGGACTGGGTAGAGAGACCTTC.

V and J are TRBV5-1 and TRBJ2-7; D is possibly TRBD2 (6 bases). There are 14 residues in the CDR3. The germline gives CDR1 SGHRS, CDR2 YFSETQ. Trimming pared 3 bases from V and 3 bases from J, leaving 13 bases between. The CDR3, as DNA: TGCGCCAGCAGCTCGGGGGAATTTCACTACGAGCAGTACTTC. Translating it yields CASSSGEFHYEQYF.

The chain links TRBV10-2 to TRBJ1-1; perhaps TRBD1 as D (6 bases). V gave up 7 bases and J gave up 6 bases, with 15 bases separating them. Germline CDR1 is WSHSY and CDR2 is SAAADI. The CDR3 is 13 amino acids. The CDR3 sequence is CASITTGRSEAFF. CDR3 nucleotide sequence: TGCGCCAGCATCACAACAGGGCGCTCTGAAGCTTTCTTT.

The CDR3 DNA reads TGTGCCAGCAGCGTAGTGGGGGGTGGCGCCCAGACCCAGTACTTC. Encoded protein: CASSVVGGGAQTQYF. The genes are TRBV9 and TRBJ2-5; possibly TRBD2 for D (6 bases). CDR3 length: 15 amino acids. Germline loops: CDR1 SGDLS, CDR2 YYNGEE. V lost 0 bases, J lost 6 bases, and 15 bases lay in between.

The J gene is TRBJ2-5, the V gene TRBV29-1; D is possibly TRBD1 (6 bases). The V and J ends lost 5 bases and 2 bases respectively, with 15 bases between them. From germline, CDR1 is SQVTM and CDR2 ANQGSEA. The CDR3 extends over 14 amino acids. CDR3 amino acids: CSVWVTGFQETQYF. The CDR3 region has the DNA TGCAGCGTTTGGGTGACAGGTTTTCAAGAGACCCAGTACTTC.